This T cell receptor (beta chain) was captured in a study of shared clonotypes between healthy human individuals. Findings of the study overall: Non-shared clonotypes were found to have lower generation probabilities than the clonotypes that were shared by all four of the sorted-subset donors.

In the original analysis: Junction-only sequences without quality scores were provided by ImmunoSEQ, so filtering was different. The protocol was immunoSEQ multiplex PCR, while the TCRdb copy is restricted to in-frame clones and leaves out a portion. V and J calls and clone size are those listed in that table; D and trimming were worked out from the DNA. Of over a million clones listed, 78% are singletons. This CDR3 spans 15 amino acids. V lost 1 base to trimming and J lost 2 bases, with 9 bases between them. In germline, CDR1 is SGDLS, CDR2 YYNGEE. Concerning this clone itself: Its antigen is currently unknown.

This clonotype originated in a man aged 18 to 29 in good health. Some clones in this sample may be carry-over from other donors' samples. Specimen: memory CD4+ T cells from PBMCs. Subset in this sample: CD45RA-negative fraction. The chain uses TRBV9 and TRBJ2-2; D unclear. The CDR3 nucleotides are TGTGCCAGCAGCGTACTCTGGGGAAACACCGGGGAGCTGTTTTTT. Protein product: CASSVLWGNTGELFF.